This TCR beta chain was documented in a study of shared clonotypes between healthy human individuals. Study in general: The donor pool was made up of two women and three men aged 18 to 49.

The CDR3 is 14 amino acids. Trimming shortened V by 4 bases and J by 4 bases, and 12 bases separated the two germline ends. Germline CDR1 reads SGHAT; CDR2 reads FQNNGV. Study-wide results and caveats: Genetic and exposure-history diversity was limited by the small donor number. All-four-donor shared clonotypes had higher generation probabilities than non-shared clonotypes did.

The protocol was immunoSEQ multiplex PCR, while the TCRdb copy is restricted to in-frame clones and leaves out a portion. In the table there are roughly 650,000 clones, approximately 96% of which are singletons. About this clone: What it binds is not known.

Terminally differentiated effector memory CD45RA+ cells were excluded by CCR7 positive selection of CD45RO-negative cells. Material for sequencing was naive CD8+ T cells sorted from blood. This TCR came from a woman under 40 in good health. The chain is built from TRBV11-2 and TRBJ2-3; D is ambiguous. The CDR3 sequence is CASSYWTDPDTQYF. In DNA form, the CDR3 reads TGTGCCAGCAGCTACTGGACGGACCCAGATACGCAGTATTTT.